This record covers a single T cell receptor beta chain. Other DNA sequences of this sample code for an identical CDR3. The recovered donors of Cohort 3 showed two negative PCRs, clearance, or symptom resolution. Clones were read by immunoSEQ multiplex PCR, and TCRdb kept only the in-frame ones, dropping some. The data contain about 270,000 clones, roughly nine tenths of them singletons. The CDR3 loop spans 14 amino acids. CDR1 is SGHVS and CDR2 is FQNEAQ in the germline V gene. Trimming cost V 5 bases and J 5 bases, with 15 bases left between them. The data were obtained in a study of blood T cell repertoires in COVID-19. Study-level information: The United States, Italy and Spain were the sources of the acute and convalescent COVID-19 samples.

The chain uses TRBV7-8 and TRBJ1-1; TRBD1 might be the D (5 bases). Sequenced: PBMCs or T cells enriched from blood (not recorded which). The sequence was obtained from a woman between 50 and 59 years old who had recovered from COVID-19. The CDR3 coding sequence is TGTGCCAGCAGCCCACGCACGGGGGGGACTGAAGCTTTCTTT. This gives the protein CASSPRTGGTEAFF.